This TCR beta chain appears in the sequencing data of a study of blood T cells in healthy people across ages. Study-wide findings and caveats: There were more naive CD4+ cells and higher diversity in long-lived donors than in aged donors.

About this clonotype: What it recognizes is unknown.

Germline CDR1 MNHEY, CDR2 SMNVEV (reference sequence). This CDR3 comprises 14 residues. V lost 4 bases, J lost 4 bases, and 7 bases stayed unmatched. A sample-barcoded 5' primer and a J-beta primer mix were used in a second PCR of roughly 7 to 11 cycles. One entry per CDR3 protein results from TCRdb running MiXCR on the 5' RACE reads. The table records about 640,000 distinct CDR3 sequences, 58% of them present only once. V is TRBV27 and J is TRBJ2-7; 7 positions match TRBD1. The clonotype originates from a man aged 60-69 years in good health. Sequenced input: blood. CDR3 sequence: CASSSRGSAYEQYF. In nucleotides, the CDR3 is TGTGCCAGCAGTTCCAGGGGGTCTGCTTACGAGCAGTACTTC.